The 2 T cell receptor beta chains in this list originate from one sample, sequenced in a study of cytomegalovirus exposure and HLA in healthy donors. PCR used 60 Vbeta primers and 13 Jbeta primers. Profiling relied on immunoSEQ multiplex PCR, and the TCRdb table lists in-frame clones only, not all of them. The sample records 150,000 to 200,000 clones, around 80% being singletons. Sequenced material: PBMCs. These TCRs come from a male donor in good health and CMV-seronegative.

This clone was observed a handful of times. The rearrangement joins TRBV19 to TRBJ2-5; no clear D gene. CDR1 is LNHDA, CDR2 SQIVND, per germline (reference sequence). The CDR3 is made up of 15 amino acids. Trimming took 4 bases from V and 4 from J, leaving 16 bases between them. The CDR3 here is CASSTQYLLPETQYF. Here the CDR3 DNA reads TGTGCCAGTAGTACCCAGTACCTTCTTCCAGAGACCCAGTACTTC.

A remark on this clone: An end of the junction differs from the germline gene, which may be a read error. The chain couples TRBV7-2 to TRBJ1-1; D is possibly TRBD1 (5 bases). This CDR3 comprises 15 residues. Germline V CDR1 and CDR2: SGHTA, FQGNSA. Written as DNA, the CDR3 is TGTGCCGGCAGCTTAGAGCCGGGGGAGGACACTGAAGCTTTCTTT. Amino acids: CAGSLEPGEDTEAFF. The complete variable domain, with remaining parts taken from reference TRBV7-2 and TRBJ1-1, reads GAGVSQSPSNKVTEKGKDVELRCDPISGHTALYWYRQSLGQGLEFLIYFQGNSAPDKSGLPSDRFSAERTGGSVSTLTIQRTQQEDSAVYLCAGSLEPGEDTEAFFGQGTRLTVV.